The rows below give T cell receptor beta chains drawn from one sample of a study of cytomegalovirus exposure and HLA in healthy donors. The table came from immunoSEQ multiplex PCR; TCRdb's copy has only in-frame clones and leaves some out. The sample has roughly 150,000 clones; 86% are singletons. Sequencing was carried out using PBMCs. Every receptor here comes from a woman between 18 and 29 years old in good health and CMV-seronegative. Each CDR3 is given with its conserved first and last residue. A D gene is named only where the DNA matches it firmly. Not all rows give a size; the values are once, few, many and, for expanded clones, a class.

j_call clone_size cdr3_length d_call v_call cdr3_nt cdr3_aa
TRBJ2-7 . 16 TRBD1 TRBV4-3 TGCGCCAGCAGCCAAGGGGCGGCCAGGGGGCTCTACGAGCAGTACTTC CASSQGAARGLYEQYF
TRBJ1-2 once 15 . TRBV5-6 TGTGCCAGCAGCACCCCTGGAGGTTCCTACTATGGCTACACCTTC CASSTPGGSYYGYTF
TRBJ1-5 . 15 TRBD1 TRBV6-5 TGTGCCAGCAGTCAGGGACAGGGGGATAATAAGCCCCAGCATTTT CASSQGQGDNKPQHF
TRBJ1-1 . 13 . TRBV7-2 TGTGCCAGCAGCTTCGGGGGGATGGCTGAAGCTTTCTTT CASSFGGMAEAFF
TRBJ1-2 few 14 . TRBV12-5 TGTGCTAGGGGGGAAACTGGACAGTCCTATGGCTACACCTTC CARGETGQSYGYTF
TRBJ2-3 . 13 TRBD2 TRBV11-3 TGTGCCAGCAGCTCGGGGGGTGCAGATACGCAGTATTTT CASSSGGADTQYF
TRBJ1-1 . 14 . TRBV6-5 TGTGCCAGCAGCGACTTGACAGTGAACACTGAAGCTTTCTTT CASSDLTVNTEAFF
TRBJ2-2 . 16 . TRBV9 TGTGCCAGCAGCCCCGCGGGACTGTCGGGCACCGGGGAGCTGTTTTTT CASSPAGLSGTGELFF
TRBJ2-3 . 15 . TRBV6-5 TGTGCCAGCAGTTACTCGAGAGCGGTAACAGATACGCAGTATTTT CASSYSRAVTDTQYF
TRBJ2-2 . 12 TRBD1 TRBV7-2 TGTGCCAGCAGCCGCACAGGGGGCAGACTGTTTTTT CASSRTGGRLFF
TRBJ2-3 . 14 . TRBV28 TGTGCCAGCAGTTTCCTGCCCCGGACAGATACGCAGTATTTT CASSFLPRTDTQYF
TRBJ1-5 . 16 . TRBV19 TGTGCCAGTAGTATTGAAGGTGGAAGGGGATGGCAGCCCCAGCATTTT CASSIEGGRGWQPQHF
TRBJ2-1 . 13 . TRBV6-1 TGTGCCGCGGGGAGGTGGGAGAAGAGTGAGCAGTTCTTC CAAGRWEKSEQFF
TRBJ1-2 . 16 TRBD1 TRBV19 TGTGCCAGTAGTCTCGCACGGGACAGTTACTCCTATGGCTACACCTTC CASSLARDSYSYGYTF
TRBJ2-1 . 14 TRBD2 TRBV18 TGTGCCAGCTCGCGGACTAGGACCTACAATGAGCAGTTCTTC CASSRTRTYNEQFF
TRBJ2-3 . 14 . TRBV25-1 TGTGCCAGCAGTGAAACGGGGAGTGAAGATACGCAGTATTTT CASSETGSEDTQYF
TRBJ1-4 . 18 TRBD1 TRBV5-1 TGCGCCAGCAGCCGTCGTACAGGGGGTAAGACAGAAGCTGAAAAACTGTTTTTT CASSRRTGGKTEAEKLFF
TRBJ2-1 few 20 TRBD2 TRBV2 TGTGCCAGCATTCTAGGTCGGGGGGGGCAAAGAACTAGAATCTACAATGAGCAGTTCTTC CASILGRGGQRTRIYNEQFF
TRBJ1-1 . 15 . TRBV4-3 TGCGCCAGCAGCCCAACGGCAGGGGCCAACACTGAAGCTTTCTTT CASSPTAGANTEAFF
TRBJ1-1 . 16 TRBD1 TRBV9 TGTGCCAGCAGCGCGGGACAGGTTGGTTGGGCAACTGAAGCTTTCTTT CASSAGQVGWATEAFF
TRBJ1-6 . 15 TRBD1 TRBV5-1 TGCGCCAGCAGCGCCGCTGACAGGGGGCTTTCACCCCTCCACTTT CASSAADRGLSPLHF
TRBJ2-7 . 14 . TRBV4-2 TGTGCCAGCAGCCAAGAAGTACACCTTTACGAGCAGTACTTC CASSQEVHLYEQYF
TRBJ2-1 . 18 TRBD1 TRBV19 TGTGCCAGTACCCCCCGGGGACAGGGAATGCTGGGCCCCCCCCGGCAGTTCTTC CASTPRGQGMLGPPRQFF
TRBJ2-7 . 15 TRBD2 TRBV6-1 TGTGCCAGCAGTGAAGAGAGCGGGGGGGCGCGAGAGCAGTACTTC CASSEESGGAREQYF
TRBJ1-5 . 14 . TRBV4-1 TGCGCCAGCAGCCAAGATGAAGTGGGGAGGGTGCAGCATTTT CASSQDEVGRVQHF
TRBJ2-2 . 12 . TRBV13 TGTGCCAGCAGCTCACCAGGGGGGGAGCTGTTTTTT CASSSPGGELFF
TRBJ1-2 . 15 TRBD1 TRBV27 TGTGCCAGCAGCGAAGACAGGGGGCAACTCAATGGCTACACCTTC CASSEDRGQLNGYTF
TRBJ2-7 . 16 TRBD2 TRBV5-8 TGTGCCAGCAGCTACACATCGACTAGCGGTTCCTACGAGCAGTACTTC CASSYTSTSGSYEQYF
TRBJ1-2 few 11 . TRBV9 TGTGCCAGCAGCCTCCGAGGGGGCTACACCTTC CASSLRGGYTF
TRBJ2-5 few 14 TRBD1 TRBV6-5 TGTGCCAGCAGTAGGGGACAGGGCAAAGAGACCCAGTACTTC CASSRGQGKETQYF
TRBJ1-2 few 15 . TRBV6-5 TGTGCCAGCAGAACGTCCGTGGGGGAGGACTATGGCTACACCTTC CASRTSVGEDYGYTF
TRBJ1-2 . 15 . TRBV6-4 TGTGCCAGCAGTGACAACGACGGAGCCCTATATGGCTACACCTTC CASSDNDGALYGYTF
TRBJ2-7 once 15 . TRBV7-2 TGTGCCAGCAGCTTAGGGCAGGGGACACTCTACGAGCAGTACTTC CASSLGQGTLYEQYF
TRBJ1-1 . 15 TRBD1 TRBV12-5 TGTGCTAGTGGTTTGGGGACAGGGTTGAACACTGAAGCTTTCTTT CASGLGTGLNTEAFF
TRBJ2-1 once 14 . TRBV2 TGTGCCAGCAGTACCACGAACGAACTCAATGAGCAGTTCTTC CASSTTNELNEQFF
TRBJ2-7 . 14 TRBD1 TRBV6-5 TGTGCCAGCAGTTACGGGACAGCCTCCTACGAGCAGTACTTC CASSYGTASYEQYF
TRBJ1-1 . 12 . TRBV2 TGTGCCAGCGGGCCCGCGGGTCCTGAAGCTTTCTTT CASGPAGPEAFF
TRBJ2-5 once 14 . TRBV5-1 TGCGCCAGCAGCTCCGGGACACTACAAGAGACCCAGTACTTC CASSSGTLQETQYF
TRBJ2-1 . 15 TRBD2 TRBV6-1 TGTGCCAGCAGTCCTCAGACTAGCGGGAGACATGAGCAGTTCTTC CASSPQTSGRHEQFF
TRBJ2-3 . 13 . TRBV6-5 TGTGCCAGCAGACGAGAAAACCTGGTTACGCAGTATTTT CASRRENLVTQYF
TRBJ2-1 . 16 TRBD1 TRBV5-1 TGCGCCAGCAGCTCCCCTAGGACAGGGGGTTACAATGAGCAGTTCTTC CASSSPRTGGYNEQFF
TRBJ2-7 . 15 TRBD2 TRBV5-1 TGCGCCAGCAGCTCATCCTCGGGGGGTCGCTACGAGCAGTACTTC CASSSSSGGRYEQYF
TRBJ1-4 . 14 . TRBV7-9 TGTGCCAGCAGCTTAGGTGGGCAGGCAGAAAAACTGTTTTTT CASSLGGQAEKLFF
TRBJ2-7 . 13 TRBD2 TRBV5-6 TGTGCCAGCACCTACGGACTAGCGGGGGAGCAGTACTTC CASTYGLAGEQYF
TRBJ1-5 . 14 TRBD1 TRBV6-6 TGTGCCAGCAGTACTCGGGACAGGGAACAGCCCCAGCATTTT CASSTRDREQPQHF
TRBJ2-3 . 15 TRBD1 TRBV5-4 TGTGCCAGCAGCTTAACGACAGGGGGCCAAGATACGCAGTATTTT CASSLTTGGQDTQYF
TRBJ1-2 . 15 TRBD1 TRBV5-8 TGTGCCAGCAGCCCTTGGGCAGGGGGTGTCTATGGCTACACCTTC CASSPWAGGVYGYTF
TRBJ2-2 . 18 TRBD1 TRBV9 TGTGCCAGCAGCGTAGGATCCCCGCAGGGGGCGAACACCGGGGAGCTGTTTTTT CASSVGSPQGANTGELFF
TRBJ1-5 . 15 . TRBV4-2 TGTGCCAGCAGCCAACAATTAGGGGAAGGGCAGCCCCAGCATTTT CASSQQLGEGQPQHF
TRBJ2-7 . 14 . TRBV28 TGTGCCAGCAGTTCCCGGGACATAAGCTACGAGCAGTACTTC CASSSRDISYEQYF
TRBJ1-3 . 15 TRBD1 TRBV5-8 TGTGCCAGCAGCTTAACCGGGACAGCTGGAAACACCATATATTTT CASSLTGTAGNTIYF
TRBJ2-1 . 15 TRBD2 TRBV5-8 TGTGCCAGCGGATCACGGGGGGAGGCCTACAATGAGCAGTTCTTC CASGSRGEAYNEQFF
TRBJ2-7 . 15 . TRBV9 TGTGCCAGCAGCCCTCAGGAGGGGGCAAACTACGAGCAGTACTTC CASSPQEGANYEQYF
TRBJ2-3 . 14 . TRBV5-1 TGCGCCAGCAGCACCGGGAGTGACGCAGATACGCAGTATTTT CASSTGSDADTQYF
TRBJ2-2 . 13 . TRBV6-1 TGTGCCGAAGGCAGCGAGAACACCGGGGAGCTGTTTTTT CAEGSENTGELFF